Listed here are 7 T cell receptor beta chains from one sample, sequenced in a study of vaccination and CD4 T cells after COVID-19. The treatment is: roughly 10-day PBMC culture with coronavirus spike peptide pools or control peptides (ViraFEST assay). CD4+ T lymphocytes from the unexposed donor were collected before the COVID-19 pandemic (2011-2018). These receptors have no identified antigens. Sequence data for DNA of cultured CD4+ T cells were generated by the Oncomine TCR Beta short-read assay. The source of extracted genomic DNA was cultured CD4+ T cells. TCRdb re-analysed the PCR reads in MiXCR, keeping a single row per CDR3 protein. Counted here are under 10,000 distinct CDR3 sequences, roughly 29% occurring once; the ten biggest clones make up roughly an eighth. Sequencing used CD4+ T cells from blood, cultured in vitro. All receptors derive from a human donor in good health.

In regard to this clonotype: The CDR3 carries no conserved terminal phenylalanine or tryptophan, so it likely arises from a read error. The gene calls are TRBV29-1 and TRBJ2-7; maybe TRBD2 (5 bases). CDR1 is SQVTM and CDR2 is ANQGSEA in the germline V gene. This CDR3 is built from 14 residues. Trimming took off 4 bases at V and 7 bases at J, with 20 bases between the two ends. CDR3 amino acids: CSVGAAGSSFEQYS. CDR3 in DNA: TGCAGCGTTGGAGCGGCGGGTAGCTCCTTTGAGCAGTACTCC.

CDR3 region: CASSEPSRNQPQHF. The DNA for the CDR3 is TGTGCCAGCAGTGAACCCAGCAGAAATCAGCCCCAGCATTTT. The chain links TRBV28 to TRBJ1-5, with D uncertain. V shed 5 bases and J shed 4 bases, with 12 bases lying between them. CDR3 length equals 14 residues. The V gene's germline CDR1 is MDHEN and CDR2 SYDVKM.

The gene calls are TRBV5-1 and TRBJ2-1; TRBD2 agrees at 12 bases. The junction had 7 bases not matched to a gene; V was cut back by 4 bases and J by 5 bases. The CDR3 is 16 residues long. Germline loops: CDR1 SGHRS, CDR2 YFSETQ. CDR3 sequence (DNA): TGCGCCAGCAGCAGGGGACTAGCGGGTCAAGACAATGAGCAGTTCTTC. This codes for CASSRGLAGQDNEQFF. Filled out from reference TRBV5-1 and TRBJ2-1, the complete variable domain reads KAGVTQTPRYLIKTRGQQVTLSCSPISGHRSVSWYQQTPGQGLQFLFEYFSETQRNKGNFPGRFSGRQFSNSRSEMNVSTLELGDSALYLCASSRGLAGQDNEQFFGPGTRLTVL.

The J gene is TRBJ2-7, the V gene TRBV7-2, with D perhaps given as TRBD1 or TRBD2 (6 bases each). Germline CDR1 SGHTA, CDR2 FQGNSA. CDR3 length: 16 amino acids. V lost 1 base and J lost 1, with 14 bases in between. The CDR3, as DNA: TGTGCCAGCAGCTTAGGGTGGGGGGCGGCTTCCTACGAGCAGTACTTC. Its translation is CASSLGWGAASYEQYF.

The J gene is TRBJ1-6, the V gene TRBV5-6, with D maybe TRBD1 (5 bases). The germline V and J ends were trimmed by 4 bases and 7 bases, with 21 bases remaining between them. The CDR3 runs 17 residues. CDR1 SGHDT and CDR2 YYEEEE come from the germline V gene. The CDR3 loop reads CASSLGTTIEVNSPLHF. CDR3 nucleotides: TGTGCCAGCAGCCTGGGGACTACCATTGAGGTGAATTCACCCCTCCACTTT.

The chain joins TRBV18 to TRBJ1-1, with D perhaps TRBD1 (6 bases). Trimming shortened V by 2 bases and J by 5 bases, and 15 bases separated the two germline ends. Looked up from germline, CDR1 is KGHSH and CDR2 is LQKENI. CDR3 length equals 15 residues. The CDR3 DNA reads as TGTGCCAGCTCACCATCACAGGGAAGGGGGACTGAAGCTTTCTTT. This gives the protein CASSPSQGRGTEAFF.

The chain has TRBV5-5 and TRBJ1-2; D ambiguous. V was trimmed by 0 bases and J by 0 bases, leaving 9 bases between them. Germline CDR1 SGHKS, CDR2 YYEKEE (reference sequence). This CDR3 has 15 amino acids. The chain's CDR3 is CASSLGVAANYGYTF. As DNA, the CDR3 is TGTGCCAGCAGCTTGGGGGTGGCAGCTAACTATGGCTACACCTTC.